This T cell receptor beta chain was documented in a study of identical twins. Overall study results and limits: Interpretation of the results relied on cross-sectional statistical analysis and not on following the same donors. Invariant cells of the MAIT and iNKT types might have partly distorted the zero-insertion analyses.

This clonotype was recorded a few times. What it binds is not known. Germline loops: CDR1 SGDLS, CDR2 YYNGEE. CDR3 length: 15 residues. The V and J ends lost 0 bases and 4 bases, in that order; junction bases with no gene match: 2. TCRdb analysed the 5' RACE reads with MiXCR anew, one entry per CDR3 protein. The sample lists about 1.7 million distinct CDR3 sequences, around 33% occurring once. The sequence was obtained from a newborn girl in good health. Sequenced material: cord blood. The chain links TRBV9 to TRBJ2-4, with 9 bases aligning to TRBD1. Here the CDR3 DNA reads TGTGCCAGCAGCGTAGCTGGACAGGGGAAAAACATTCAGTACTTC. It codes for CASSVAGQGKNIQYF.